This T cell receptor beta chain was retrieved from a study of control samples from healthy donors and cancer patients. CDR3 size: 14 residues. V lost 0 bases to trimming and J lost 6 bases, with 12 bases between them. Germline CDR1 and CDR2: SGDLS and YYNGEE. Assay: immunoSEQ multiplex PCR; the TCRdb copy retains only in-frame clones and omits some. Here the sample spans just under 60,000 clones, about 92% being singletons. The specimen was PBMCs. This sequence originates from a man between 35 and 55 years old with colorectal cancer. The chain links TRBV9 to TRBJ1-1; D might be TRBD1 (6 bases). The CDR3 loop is CASSVGNRGPEAFF. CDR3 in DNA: TGTGCCAGCAGCGTAGGTAATCGGGGGCCTGAAGCTTTCTTT.